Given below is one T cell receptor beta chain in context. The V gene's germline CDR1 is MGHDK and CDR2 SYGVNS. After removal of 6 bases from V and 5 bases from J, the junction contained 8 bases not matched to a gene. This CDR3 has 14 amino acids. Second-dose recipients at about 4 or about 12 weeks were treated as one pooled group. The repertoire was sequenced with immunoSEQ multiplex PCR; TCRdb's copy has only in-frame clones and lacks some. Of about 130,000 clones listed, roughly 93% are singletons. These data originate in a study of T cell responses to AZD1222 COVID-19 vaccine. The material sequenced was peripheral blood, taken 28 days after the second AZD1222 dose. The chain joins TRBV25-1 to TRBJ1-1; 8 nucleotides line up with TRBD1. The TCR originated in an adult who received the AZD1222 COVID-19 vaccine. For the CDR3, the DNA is TGTGCCAGCAGCCCCGGACAGGGTGGGACTGAAGCTTTCTTT. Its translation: CASSPGQGGTEAFF.